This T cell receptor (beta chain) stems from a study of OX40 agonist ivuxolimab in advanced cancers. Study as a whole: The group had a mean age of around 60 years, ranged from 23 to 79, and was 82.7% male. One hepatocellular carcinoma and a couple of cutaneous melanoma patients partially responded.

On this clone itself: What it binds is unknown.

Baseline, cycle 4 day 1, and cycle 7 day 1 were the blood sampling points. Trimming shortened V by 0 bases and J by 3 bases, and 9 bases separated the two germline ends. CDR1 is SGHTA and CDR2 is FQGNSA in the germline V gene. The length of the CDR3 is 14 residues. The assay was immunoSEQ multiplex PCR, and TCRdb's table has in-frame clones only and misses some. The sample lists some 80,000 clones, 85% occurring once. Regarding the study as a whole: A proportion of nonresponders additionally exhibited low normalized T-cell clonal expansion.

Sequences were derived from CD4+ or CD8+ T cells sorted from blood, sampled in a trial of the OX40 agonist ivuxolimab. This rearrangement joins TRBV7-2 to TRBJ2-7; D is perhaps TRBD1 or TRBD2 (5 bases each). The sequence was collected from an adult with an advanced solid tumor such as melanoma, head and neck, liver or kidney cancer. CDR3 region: CASSLAGPIYEQYF. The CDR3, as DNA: TGTGCCAGCAGCTTAGCGGGACCAATCTACGAGCAGTACTTC.